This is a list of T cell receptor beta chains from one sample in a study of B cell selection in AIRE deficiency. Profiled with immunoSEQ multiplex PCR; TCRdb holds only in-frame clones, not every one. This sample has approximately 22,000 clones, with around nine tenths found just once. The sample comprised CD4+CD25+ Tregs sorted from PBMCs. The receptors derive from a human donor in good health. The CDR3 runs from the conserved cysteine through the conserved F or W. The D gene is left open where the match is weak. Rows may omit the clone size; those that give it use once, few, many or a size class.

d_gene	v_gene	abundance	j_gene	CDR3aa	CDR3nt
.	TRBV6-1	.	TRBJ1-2	CASSESFFARGIYGYTF	TGTGCCAGCAGTGAATCTTTTTTCGCCAGGGGCATCTATGGCTACACCTTC
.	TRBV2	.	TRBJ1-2	CASSDARALGGYTF	TGTGCCAGCAGTGACGCCAGGGCCTTGGGAGGCTACACCTTC
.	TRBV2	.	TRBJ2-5	CASSEADLLGAQYF	TGTGCCAGCAGTGAAGCCGACCTCCTAGGGGCCCAGTACTTC
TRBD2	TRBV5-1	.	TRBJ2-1	CASSTTGTSYEQFF	TGCGCCAGCAGTACAACCGGGACTAGCTATGAGCAGTTCTTC
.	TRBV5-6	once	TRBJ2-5	CASIGLRAQETQYF	TGTGCCAGCATCGGTCTAAGGGCCCAAGAGACCCAGTACTTC
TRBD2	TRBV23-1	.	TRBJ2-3	CASSQSGQPGLASTDTQYF	TGCGCCAGCAGTCAATCCGGTCAGCCGGGACTAGCAAGCACAGATACGCAGTATTTT
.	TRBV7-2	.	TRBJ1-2	CASSLVSSPNYGYTF	TGTGCCAGCAGCTTAGTGTCAAGCCCTAACTATGGCTACACCTTC
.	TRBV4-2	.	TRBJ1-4	CASSQAKGALNEKLFF	TGTGCCAGCAGCCAAGCCAAGGGTGCCCTTAATGAAAAACTGTTTTTT
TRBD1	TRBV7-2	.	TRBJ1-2	CASSLGGQDPYGYTF	TGTGCCAGCAGCTTAGGGGGACAGGACCCCTATGGCTACACCTTC
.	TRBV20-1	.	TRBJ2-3	CSARVGDTQYF	TGCAGTGCTAGAGTGGGAGATACGCAGTATTTT
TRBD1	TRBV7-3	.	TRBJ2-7	CASSLSSGQGYEQYF	TGTGCCAGCAGCTTAAGTTCGGGACAGGGCTACGAGCAGTACTTC
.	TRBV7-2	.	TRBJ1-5	CASSLRQGNQPQHF	TGTGCCAGCAGCTTAAGGCAGGGCAATCAGCCCCAGCATTTT
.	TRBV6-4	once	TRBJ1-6	CASSERGENSPLHF	TGTGCCAGCAGTGAGAGGGGTGAAAATTCACCCCTCCACTTT
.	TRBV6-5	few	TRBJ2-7	CASSYSPGSYEQYF	TGTGCCAGCAGTTACTCGCCAGGTTCCTACGAGCAGTACTTC
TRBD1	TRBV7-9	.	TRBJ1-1	CASSLVGTGEEAFF	TGTGCCAGCAGCTTAGTGGGGACAGGGGAAGAAGCTTTCTTT
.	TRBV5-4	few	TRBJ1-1	CASSLGPYTEAFF	TGTGCCAGCAGCTTGGGACCCTACACTGAAGCTTTCTTT
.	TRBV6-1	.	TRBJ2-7	CASSLFREYYEQYF	TGTGCCAGCAGTCTTTTCCGGGAGTACTACGAGCAGTACTTC
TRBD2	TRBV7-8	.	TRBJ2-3	CASSLGGRSAQYF	TGTGCCAGCAGCTTGGGCGGGAGAAGTGCGCAGTATTTT
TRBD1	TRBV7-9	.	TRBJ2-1	CASSAPGQGPFF	TGTGCCAGCAGCGCCCCGGGACAGGGACCGTTCTTC
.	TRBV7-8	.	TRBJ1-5	CASSLAQGGDDQPQHF	TGTGCCAGCAGCTTAGCGCAAGGAGGGGACGATCAGCCCCAGCATTTT
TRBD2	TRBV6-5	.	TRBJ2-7	CASSYSWAGGAYEQYF	TGTGCCAGCAGTTACTCGTGGGCGGGGGGAGCCTACGAGCAGTACTTC
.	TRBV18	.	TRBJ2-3	CASSPAQLGTDTQYF	TGTGCCAGCTCACCGGCTCAATTGGGCACAGATACGCAGTATTTT
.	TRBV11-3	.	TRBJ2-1	CASSFQSYNEQFF	TGTGCCAGCAGCTTTCAATCCTACAATGAGCAGTTCTTC
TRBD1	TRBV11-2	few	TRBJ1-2	CASSPGQGAYNYGYTF	TGTGCCAGCAGCCCAGGACAGGGGGCCTATAACTATGGCTACACCTTC
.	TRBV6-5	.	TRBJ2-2	CASKSTNTGELFF	TGTGCCAGCAAGTCAACGAACACCGGGGAGCTGTTTTTT